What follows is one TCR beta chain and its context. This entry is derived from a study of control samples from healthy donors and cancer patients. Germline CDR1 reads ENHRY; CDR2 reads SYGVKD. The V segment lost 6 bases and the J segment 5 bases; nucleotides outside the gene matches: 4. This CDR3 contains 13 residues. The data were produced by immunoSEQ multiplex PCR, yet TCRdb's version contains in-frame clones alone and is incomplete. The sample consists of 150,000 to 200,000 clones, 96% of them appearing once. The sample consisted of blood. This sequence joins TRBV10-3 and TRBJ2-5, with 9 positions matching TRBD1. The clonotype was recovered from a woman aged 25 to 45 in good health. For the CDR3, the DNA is TGTGCCATCAGCGGGACAGGGAGGGAGACCCAGTACTTC. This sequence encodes CAISGTGRETQYF.